The rows below give T cell receptor beta chains drawn from one sample of a study of identical twins. In TCRdb, the 5' RACE reads were re-called with MiXCR into one record per CDR3 protein. The sample records 230,000 or so distinct CDR3 sequences, about 8% being singletons. These same records also appear under a second study, on yellow fever vaccine responses in identical twins.

Sequencing used CD8+ T cells sorted from blood. These receptors all come from a woman younger than 35 in good health. The CDR3 runs from the conserved cysteine through the conserved F or W. Fields, in order: clone size, D gene, V gene, J gene, CDR3 protein, CDR3 DNA. The D gene is left open where the match is weak. Rows may omit the clone size; those that give it use once, few, many or a size class.

size: few
D: TRBD2
V: TRBV27
J: TRBJ2-7
CDR3: CASSLFTPAGGFGDEQYF
DNA: TGTGCCAGCAGTTTATTTACTCCGGCGGGAGGGTTCGGAGACGAGCAGTACTTC

size: NA
D: TRBD1
V: TRBV29-1
J: TRBJ2-3
CDR3: CSVLTGLTDTQYF
DNA: TGCAGCGTCCTGACAGGGCTCACAGATACGCAGTATTTT

size: NA
D: NA
V: TRBV27
J: TRBJ2-5
CDR3: CASSAGDQETQYF
DNA: TGTGCCAGCAGTGCAGGCGACCAAGAGACCCAGTACTTC

size: few
D: TRBD2
V: TRBV11-2
J: TRBJ2-7
CDR3: CASSSKTSGWFYEQYF
DNA: TGTGCCAGCAGCTCTAAGACTAGCGGATGGTTTTACGAGCAGTACTTC

size: NA
D: NA
V: TRBV7-9
J: TRBJ2-5
CDR3: CASSPKGSQGAQYF
DNA: TGTGCCAGCAGCCCAAAGGGGTCCCAAGGGGCCCAGTACTTC

size: NA
D: NA
V: TRBV29-1
J: TRBJ2-7
CDR3: CSVEQGNEQYF
DNA: TGCAGCGTGGAACAGGGTAACGAGCAGTACTTC

size: NA
D: NA
V: TRBV20-1
J: TRBJ1-1
CDR3: CSARDSGMMNTEAFF
DNA: TGCAGTGCTAGAGACTCGGGGATGATGAACACTGAAGCTTTCTTT

size: few
D: TRBD1
V: TRBV7-9
J: TRBJ1-5
CDR3: CASSFDGQGVGAQHF
DNA: TGTGCCAGCAGCTTCGATGGACAGGGAGTAGGGGCCCAGCATTTT

size: few
D: TRBD2
V: TRBV20-1
J: TRBJ2-1
CDR3: CSARPGLAGGPFGSYNEQFF
DNA: TGCAGTGCTAGACCGGGACTAGCGGGAGGGCCCTTTGGCTCCTACAATGAGCAGTTCTTC

size: many
D: NA
V: TRBV29-1
J: TRBJ2-1
CDR3: CSVPRDNEQFF
DNA: TGCAGCGTCCCCAGGGACAATGAGCAGTTCTTC

size: many
D: NA
V: TRBV27
J: TRBJ2-7
CDR3: CASSLDGGARGYEQYF
DNA: TGTGCCAGCAGTTTAGATGGTGGGGCCCGAGGCTACGAGCAGTACTTC

size: NA
D: NA
V: TRBV5-1
J: TRBJ2-7
CDR3: CASSSAGAGYEQYF
DNA: TGCGCCAGCAGCTCTGCAGGGGCGGGGTACGAGCAGTACTTC

size: NA
D: TRBD1
V: TRBV7-8
J: TRBJ2-3
CDR3: CASSLVQGPTDTQYF
DNA: TGTGCCAGCAGCTTAGTACAGGGGCCCACAGATACGCAGTATTTT

size: NA
D: NA
V: TRBV7-2
J: TRBJ2-2
CDR3: CASSLGPGTRADSNTGELFF
DNA: TGTGCCAGCAGCTTAGGGCCCGGGACAAGGGCAGACTCGAACACCGGGGAGCTGTTTTTT

size: NA
D: TRBD2
V: TRBV12-3/TRBV12-4
J: TRBJ2-1
CDR3: CASSPGLAGGREQFF
DNA: TGTGCCAGCAGTCCGGGACTAGCGGGAGGGCGAGAGCAGTTCTTC

size: few
D: TRBD2
V: TRBV4-3
J: TRBJ2-3
CDR3: CASSQDSERELATQYF
DNA: TGCGCCAGCAGCCAAGATTCAGAGCGGGAGCTGGCTACGCAGTATTTT

size: few
D: NA
V: TRBV7-8
J: TRBJ1-1
CDR3: CASSPYPSNTEAFF
DNA: TGTGCCAGCAGCCCTTACCCGTCGAACACTGAAGCTTTCTTT

size: few
D: NA
V: TRBV7-9
J: TRBJ2-7
CDR3: CASSWDPYEQYF
DNA: TGTGCCAGCAGTTGGGATCCCTACGAGCAGTACTTC

size: NA
D: NA
V: TRBV5-6
J: TRBJ1-5
CDR3: CASSLAGAGSNQPQHF
DNA: TGTGCCAGCAGCTTGGCAGGGGCAGGGAGCAATCAGCCCCAGCATTTT

size: many
D: NA
V: TRBV3-1
J: TRBJ2-3
CDR3: CASSQDLRDSTDTQYF
DNA: TGTGCCAGCAGCCAAGATCTGAGGGATAGCACAGATACGCAGTATTTT

size: few
D: TRBD2
V: TRBV20-1
J: TRBJ2-7
CDR3: CSAREPSGSTEQYF
DNA: TGCAGTGCTAGAGAACCTAGCGGGAGTACCGAGCAGTACTTC

size: many
D: NA
V: TRBV5-1
J: TRBJ1-1
CDR3: CASSPGNTEAFF
DNA: TGCGCCAGCAGTCCGGGGAACACTGAAGCTTTCTTT

size: NA
D: TRBD1
V: TRBV7-9
J: TRBJ2-5
CDR3: CASSARDRDQETQYF
DNA: TGTGCCAGCAGCGCAAGAGACAGGGACCAAGAGACCCAGTACTTC

size: NA
D: TRBD1
V: TRBV7-9
J: TRBJ1-6
CDR3: CASSLAPGQGSPLHF
DNA: TGTGCCAGCAGCTTAGCCCCGGGACAGGGTTCACCCCTCCACTTT

size: few
D: NA
V: TRBV14
J: TRBJ2-3
CDR3: CASSQDWRGSQDADTQYF
DNA: TGTGCCAGCAGCCAAGATTGGAGGGGGTCTCAGGATGCAGATACGCAGTATTTT

size: many
D: NA
V: TRBV12-3/TRBV12-4
J: TRBJ2-7
CDR3: CASRPPRGYEQYF
DNA: TGTGCCAGCAGACCCCCCCGGGGCTACGAGCAGTACTTC

size: many
D: NA
V: TRBV7-9
J: TRBJ2-3
CDR3: CASSWDHTQYF
DNA: TGTGCCAGCAGCTGGGATCATACGCAGTATTTT

size: few
D: NA
V: TRBV7-6
J: TRBJ2-5
CDR3: CASSWPIQTSSVEETQYF
DNA: TGTGCCAGCAGCTGGCCTATCCAGACTAGTTCAGTTGAAGAGACCCAGTACTTC

size: few
D: NA
V: TRBV6-5
J: TRBJ2-2
CDR3: CASTADGELFF
DNA: TGTGCCAGCACAGCGGATGGGGAGCTGTTTTTT

size: NA
D: NA
V: TRBV2
J: TRBJ2-5
CDR3: CAITNAWGQWILQETQYF
DNA: TGTGCCATCACCAACGCGTGGGGGCAGTGGATACTCCAAGAGACCCAGTACTTC

size: NA
D: NA
V: TRBV4-3
J: TRBJ2-3
CDR3: CASSQDSAGAGDTQYF
DNA: TGCGCCAGCAGCCAAGATTCCGCAGGGGCCGGAGATACGCAGTATTTT

size: NA
D: NA
V: TRBV7-6
J: TRBJ2-5
CDR3: CASSRYEAETQYF
DNA: TGTGCCAGCAGCCGGTATGAGGCCGAGACCCAGTACTTC

size: few
D: NA
V: TRBV25-1
J: TRBJ2-2
CDR3: CASSAPSGELFF
DNA: TGTGCCAGCAGTGCCCCCAGCGGGGAGCTGTTTTTT